This T cell receptor (beta chain) was identified in a study of T-cell reconstitution after alpha-beta-depleted transplantation in children. Library preparation (for TCRbeta) was performed with unique molecular identifiers. TCRdb re-analysed the PCR reads in MiXCR, keeping a single row per CDR3 protein. The data show some 200,000 distinct CDR3 sequences, roughly a tenth seen once. With 5 bases clipped from V and 3 bases from J, the junction kept 10 bases outside the gene matches. The CDR3 covers 15 residues. Study-level findings and limits: Recipient T cells and thymic progenitors that survived were the source of the high TCRbeta diversity seen at day 60 in some patients. Counts and diversity of T cells one year after transplant came mostly from newly produced T cells. At around two months after transplant, the alpha-beta T cells were reportedly derived from several hundred expanded clones that came from non-depleted graft cells.

At least ten counts were recorded for this clonotype. Its antigen remains unidentified. This TCR was recovered from a child less than two years old with acute myeloid leukemia, due to receive a stem cell transplant. J is TRBJ2-7 and V is TRBV12-3 or TRBV12-4, with 7 positions matching TRBD2. The input for sequencing was PBMCs, taken before TCRalphabeta/CD19-depleted stem cell transplant. CDR3 nucleotides: TGTGCCAGCAGTGCCCTAGGGGAGGGCGGCTACGAGCAGTACTTC. Protein: CASSALGEGGYEQYF.